A single sample is the source of the 18 T cell receptor beta chains below, sequenced in a study of identifying expanded T cells in peripheral blood. Assay: immunoSEQ multiplex PCR; the TCRdb copy retains only in-frame clones and omits some. The sample yields around 100,000 clones, 85% to 90% seen once. Source material: blood. The origin of the receptors is a person between 18 and 70 years old in good health.

V and J are TRBV5-6 and TRBJ2-1, with TRBD2 matching 11 bases. The CDR3 contains 18 residues. Per germline, CDR1 SGHDT and CDR2 YYEEEE. J gave up 5 bases and V 7 bases, and 17 bases lay outside the gene matches. The CDR3 nucleotides read TGTGCCAGCGGCATGAGACTAGCGGGGACACGGAGGAACAATGAGCAGTTCTTC. Translating gives CASGMRLAGTRRNNEQFF.

The chain is built from TRBV28 and TRBJ2-7, with D uncertain. V lost 6 bases, J lost 3 bases, and 9 bases lay in between. Germline-derived CDR1 and CDR2 are MDHEN and SYDVKM. The CDR3 has 12 amino acids. In DNA, the CDR3 is TGTGCCAGCAGGCCTAACAACTACGAGCAGTACTTC. This codes for CASRPNNYEQYF. The complete variable domain, with remaining parts taken from reference TRBV28 and TRBJ2-7, reads DVKVTQSSRYLVKRTGEKVFLECVQDMDHENMFWYRQDPGLGLRLIYFSYDVKMKEKGDIPEGYSVSREKKERFSLILESASTNQTSMYLCASRPNNYEQYFGPGTRLTVT.

V usage is TRBV4-1 and J usage is TRBJ1-5; D might be TRBD1 (5 bases). CDR1 is MGHRA, CDR2 YSYEKL, per germline. This CDR3 contains 15 residues. V gave up 5 bases and J gave up 8 bases, with 19 bases separating them. This chain's CDR3 is CASSITPGRGKPQHF. The CDR3 DNA reads as TGCGCCAGCAGCATAACACCTGGGCGGGGGAAGCCCCAGCATTTT.

This clone occurred once. The chain combines TRBV7-9 with TRBJ2-1; perhaps D is TRBD1 or TRBD2 (5 bases each). Germline CDR1 SEHNR, CDR2 FQNEAQ (reference sequence). Trimming left V 4 bases short and J 3 bases short, with 13 bases between. The CDR3 spans 15 residues. The CDR3 DNA reads TGTGCCAGCAGCTCTGGGACGTTTTTCTACAATGAGCAGTTCTTC. It is translated as CASSSGTFFYNEQFF.

The V and J genes are TRBV6-6 and TRBJ2-1; possibly TRBD2 for D (5 bases). The CDR3 contains 16 residues. V gave up 0 bases and J gave up 9 bases, with 18 bases separating them. CDR1 is MNHNY, CDR2 SVGAGI, per germline (reference sequence). CDR3 sequence (DNA): TGTGCCAGCAGTTACTCGAGCCCAGGAGATGGAGGTGAGCAGTTCTTC. This translates into CASSYSSPGDGGEQFF.

In its sample, this clone was seen once. The chain carries TRBV27 and TRBJ2-3; 7 bases are a match to TRBD1. The CDR3 runs 13 residues. The junction had 6 bases not matched to a gene; V was cut back by 7 bases and J by 5 bases. Looked up from germline, CDR1 is MNHEY and CDR2 is SMNVEV (reference sequence). This chain's CDR3 is CASKTGVLDTQYF. The CDR3 DNA reads TGTGCCAGCAAAACAGGGGTATTAGATACGCAGTATTTT.

The J gene is TRBJ2-2, the V gene TRBV5-1; D may be TRBD1 (5 bases). The V gene lost 4 bases and the J gene lost 2 bases, with 15 bases spanning the gap. In germline, CDR1 is SGHRS, CDR2 YFSETQ. This CDR3 region has 16 residues. CDR3 in DNA: TGCGCCAGCAGCCTCACAGGTACATTCAACACCGGGGAGCTGTTTTTT. Translating it yields CASSLTGTFNTGELFF. Variable domain in full (rest from reference TRBV5-1 and TRBJ2-2): KAGVTQTPRYLIKTRGQQVTLSCSPISGHRSVSWYQQTPGQGLQFLFEYFSETQRNKGNFPGRFSGRQFSNSRSEMNVSTLELGDSALYLCASSLTGTFNTGELFFGEGSRLTVL.

The chain carries TRBV9 and TRBJ2-5, with 11 bases that match TRBD2. Germline trimming cut 2 bases from V and 5 bases from J; bases unmatched to any gene: 11. Germline V gene lookup returns CDR1 SGDLS and CDR2 YYNGEE. There are 17 residues in the CDR3. The CDR3 here is CASSVRGSGGAGETQYF. The DNA for the CDR3 is TGTGCCAGCAGCGTGAGGGGTAGCGGGGGGGCCGGTGAGACCCAGTACTTC.

The chain has TRBV7-9 and TRBJ1-1; TRBD1 aligns across 8 bases. The CDR3 has 14 residues. With V trimmed by 4 bases and J by 4 bases, 5 bases remained unmatched. Germline V CDR1 and CDR2: SEHNR, FQNEAQ (reference sequence). The CDR3: CASSSDRASTEAFF. The CDR3, as DNA: TGTGCCAGCAGCTCGGACAGGGCTAGCACTGAAGCTTTCTTT.

This chain joins TRBV19 and TRBJ2-2; D is undetermined. This CDR3 is built from 14 residues. Trimming stripped 5 bases from V and 3 bases from J, with 10 bases between. CDR1 LNHDA and CDR2 SQIVND come from the germline V gene (reference sequence). The CDR3 is CASSSGEDTGELFF. In DNA form, the CDR3 reads TGTGCCAGTAGTTCTGGCGAGGACACCGGGGAGCTGTTTTTT.

The chain employs TRBV18 and TRBJ2-1, with D unresolved. The germline V gene has CDR1 KGHSH and CDR2 LQKENI. V lost 1 base and J lost 0, with 4 bases in between. The CDR3 totals 14 residues. DNA of the CDR3: TGTGCCAGCTCACCACAGAACTCCTACAATGAGCAGTTCTTC. It codes for CASSPQNSYNEQFF. The complete variable domain, with remaining parts taken from reference TRBV18 and TRBJ2-1, reads NAGVMQNPRHLVRRRGQEARLRCSPMKGHSHVYWYRQLPEEGLKFMVYLQKENIIDESGMPKERFSAEFPKEGPSILRIQQVVRGDSAAYFCASSPQNSYNEQFFGPGTRLTVL.

The rearrangement links TRBV6-5 to TRBJ2-5; unclear D gene. This CDR3 has 11 residues. Trimming removed 8 bases from V and 2 bases from J, with 6 bases in between. Germline V gene sequence: CDR1 MNHEY, CDR2 SVGAGI. CDR3 DNA sequence: TGTGCCAGCTCAGGTCAAGAGACCCAGTACTTC. It translates to CASSGQETQYF.

V is TRBV29-1 and J is TRBJ2-1; 10 bases map to TRBD1. The CDR3 loop spans 13 amino acids. The germline V gene has CDR1 SQVTM and CDR2 ANQGSEA. Trimming took 3 bases from V and 9 from J; bases not matched to a gene: 5. Written as DNA, the CDR3 is TGCAGCGTTGACGACAGGGGGCGCTTTGAGCAGTTCTTC. It encodes CSVDDRGRFEQFF.

The J gene is TRBJ2-5, the V gene TRBV18; D remains ambiguous. The CDR3 sequence is 14 residues long. V was clipped by 2 bases and J by 5 bases, with 12 bases between them. Germline V gene sequence: CDR1 KGHSH, CDR2 LQKENI. CDR3 residues: CASSPFGSRETQYF. The CDR3 DNA is TGTGCCAGCTCACCATTCGGGTCCCGGGAGACCCAGTACTTC.

This clone was recorded only once. The chain combines TRBV28 with TRBJ1-5; maybe TRBD1 (5 bases). Trimming left V 6 bases short and J 2 bases short, with 14 bases between. The V gene's germline CDR1 is MDHEN and CDR2 SYDVKM. The length of the CDR3 is 15 residues. CDR3 protein: CASSRTPWGNQPQHF. In DNA form, the CDR3 reads TGTGCCAGCAGCAGGACACCCTGGGGCAATCAGCCCCAGCATTTT. Based on the CDR3 plus reference TRBV28 and TRBJ1-5, the full variable domain is DVKVTQSSRYLVKRTGEKVFLECVQDMDHENMFWYRQDPGLGLRLIYFSYDVKMKEKGDIPEGYSVSREKKERFSLILESASTNQTSMYLCASSRTPWGNQPQHFGDGTRLSIL.

J is TRBJ1-3 and V is TRBV6-6; perhaps TRBD1 as D (6 bases). CDR1 is MNHNY and CDR2 is SVGAGI in the germline V gene (reference sequence). Trimming took 6 bases from V and 1 from J, leaving 10 bases between them. The CDR3 contains 14 residues. In DNA, the CDR3 is TGTGCCAGCAGACCGAGGGGGTCTGGAAACACCATATATTTT. Its translation: CASRPRGSGNTIYF.

The rearrangement joins TRBV4-2 to TRBJ2-5, with D possibly TRBD2 on 5 matching bases. The CDR3 covers 14 residues. Trimming stripped 0 bases from V and 5 bases from J, with 10 bases between. Germline V gives CDR1 LGHNA, CDR2 YNFKEQ. The CDR3 region is CASSQDPSTETQYF. CDR3 coding DNA: TGTGCCAGCAGCCAAGACCCTAGCACGGAGACCCAGTACTTC.

This clone was counted between two and nine times. The V call is TRBV6-4, the J call TRBJ2-2; TRBD1 matches 11 bases. Germline assignment: CDR1 MRHNA and CDR2 SNTAGT. V lost 2 bases and J lost 4; bases outside the gene matches: 6. The CDR3 spans 17 residues. CDR3 sequence: CASSDTDRGPGTGELFF. CDR3 DNA: TGTGCCAGCAGTGACACGGACAGGGGGCCGGGCACCGGGGAGCTGTTTTTT.